These 19 T cell receptor beta chains originate from one sample sequenced in a study of blood T cells in healthy people across ages. A second PCR, run for about 7 to 12 cycles, used a sample-barcoded 5' primer plus a J-beta primer mix. TCRdb fed the 5' RACE reads into MiXCR, producing one record per CDR3 protein. The sample has about 1,600,000 distinct CDR3 sequences; 42% are singletons. The sequencing sample was made of blood. These receptors all stem from a young woman in good health.

This clonotype was counted only a few times. The J gene is TRBJ1-2, the V gene TRBV9; D is uncertain. The length of the CDR3 is 14 residues. Germline V gene lookup returns CDR1 SGDLS and CDR2 YYNGEE. Trimming cost V 3 bases and J 6 bases, with 15 bases left between them. This CDR3 reads CASSADPPLDGYTF. The CDR3 DNA reads TGTGCCAGCAGCGCGGACCCACCCCTAGATGGCTACACCTTC.

The J gene is TRBJ2-1, the V gene TRBV4-2; tentatively, D is TRBD2 (5 bases). The CDR3 runs to 14 residues. The germline V gene encodes CDR1 LGHNA and CDR2 YNFKEQ. V dropped 0 bases and J dropped 9 bases, with 12 bases sitting between them. The CDR3 coding sequence is TGTGCCAGCAGCCAAGATCGTATGGGGAGTGAGCAGTTCTTC. Translated, it gives CASSQDRMGSEQFF.

A remark on this clonotype: One base away lies a much larger clone, so this may be a sequencing read error. The chain joins TRBV29-1 to TRBJ2-7; TRBD1 matches at 8 bases. The germline CDR1 and CDR2 sequences are SQVTM and ANQGSEA. The CDR3 has 13 amino acids. V was pared by 8 bases and J by 0 bases, with 6 bases of the junction left unmatched. The CDR3 sequence: CSTTGTGSYEQYF. CDR3 DNA sequence: TGCAGCACAACCGGGACAGGCTCCTACGAGCAGTACTTC.

This rearrangement joins TRBV2 to TRBJ2-3, with D possibly being TRBD2 (6 bases). Trimming removed 8 bases at V and 0 bases at J, with 15 bases between. The CDR3 loop spans 15 amino acids. Germline V lookup: CDR1 SNHLY, CDR2 FYNNEI. DNA of the CDR3: TGTGCCAGCGCGACGGGACTCACTAGCACAGATACGCAGTATTTT. Translating it yields CASATGLTSTDTQYF.

The chain couples TRBV4-1 to TRBJ2-5; no reliable D call. Looked up from germline, CDR1 is MGHRA and CDR2 is YSYEKL. V was clipped by 1 base and J by 1 base, with 7 bases between them. The CDR3 contains 14 residues. The CDR3 DNA sequence: TGCGCCAGCAGCCAAGTTCCAGGCCAAGAGACCCAGTACTTC. This encodes CASSQVPGQETQYF.

The genes are TRBV20-1 and TRBJ2-1; TRBD2 agrees at 9 bases. The J segment lost 1 base and the V segment lost 3 bases, leaving 7 bases of the junction unmatched. There are 16 residues in the CDR3. CDR1 and CDR2 from the germline V gene are DFQATT and SNEGSKA (reference sequence). The CDR3 nucleotides are TGCAGTGCTAGGGCGACTAGCGGACGATCCTACAATGAGCAGTTCTTC. Protein sequence: CSARATSGRSYNEQFF.

This clonotype has just a few counts. The chain couples TRBV21-1 to TRBJ2-3; TRBD2, the table's D call, lacks a check against the DNA. TRBV21-1 is flagged as a pseudogene. The CDR3 is 20 amino acids. CDR3 in DNA: TGTGCCTGTCAAAACCGCCCAGGACTAGCGGGAGTATGGAGCACAGATACGCAGTATTTT. Translating it yields CACQNRPGLAGVWSTDTQYF.

This clonotype has ten or more counts. The chain employs TRBV12-3 or TRBV12-4 and TRBJ2-4, with 8 bases aligning to TRBD1. The end of the DNA is better explained by TRBJ2-7, so the J call may be wrong. There are 12 residues in the CDR3. The CDR3 loop reads CASSLTGAEQYF. The CDR3 region has the DNA TGTGCCAGCAGTTTGACAGGGGCCGAGCAGTACTTC.

The chain has TRBV12-3 or TRBV12-4 and TRBJ2-3; D is possibly TRBD1 (6 bases). V gave up 11 bases and J gave up 3 bases, with 21 bases separating them. The CDR3 is made up of 15 amino acids. The CDR3 sequence is CAGTKGESRTDTQYF. DNA of the CDR3: TGTGCCGGGACGAAGGGGGAGTCTAGAACAGATACGCAGTATTTT.

The chain combines TRBV6-5 with TRBJ2-3, with 9 bases that match TRBD2. Germline values: CDR1 MNHEY, CDR2 SVGAGI. The CDR3 runs 15 residues. The J segment lost 4 bases and the V segment lost 11 bases, leaving 13 bases of the junction unmatched. The CDR3, as DNA: TGTGCCGTCCAAAGAAAGCGGGAGGTACCAGATACGCAGTATTTT. As protein: CAVQRKREVPDTQYF.

The J gene is TRBJ1-1, the V gene TRBV4-2, with D hard to call. CDR1 is LGHNA and CDR2 is YNFKEQ in the germline V gene. V was cut by 3 bases and J by 0 bases, with 11 bases left in between. CDR3 length equals 15 residues. CDR3 nucleotides: TGTGCCAGCAGCCAGGCGGATGGGGTGAACACTGAAGCTTTCTTT. Amino acid sequence: CASSQADGVNTEAFF.

The rearrangement joins TRBV5-4 to TRBJ2-5; 7 bases match TRBD2. Germline CDR1 and CDR2: SGHNT and YYREEE (reference sequence). This CDR3 region has 14 residues. The J segment lost 11 bases and the V segment lost 2 bases, leaving 12 bases of the junction unmatched. CDR3 nucleotides: TGTGCCAGCAGCTTCTGGGTGGTCAGCGGGGAGCAGTACTTC. Protein: CASSFWVVSGEQYF.

CDR3 nucleotide sequence: TGTGCCAGCAGTTTCGTACCACCAAGTAGGCAGCCCCAGCATTTT. This codes for CASSFVPPSRQPQHF. The chain joins TRBV28 to TRBJ1-5; D call uncertain. Per germline, CDR1 MDHEN and CDR2 SYDVKM. V lost 3 bases and J 7 bases, leaving 16 bases between the germline ends. The CDR3 length is 15 residues.

The chain recombines TRBV20-1 with TRBJ1-5; 8 nucleotides align to TRBD1. Germline assignment: CDR1 DFQATT and CDR2 SNEGSKA (reference sequence). Losses at the gene ends were 5 bases for V and 3 bases for J; bases not matched to a gene: 6. This CDR3 region has 14 residues. This CDR3 reads CSAGGGQVNQPQHF. In DNA, the CDR3 is TGCAGTGCTGGAGGGGGACAGGTCAATCAGCCCCAGCATTTT.

This clonotype was counted between two and nine times. The chain uses TRBV24-1 and TRBJ2-1; TRBD1 matches 7 bases. The germline V gene encodes CDR1 KGHDR and CDR2 SFDVKD. J gave up 2 bases and V 4 bases, and 10 bases lay outside the gene matches. The CDR3 extends over 17 amino acids. CDR3 sequence (DNA): TGTGCCACCAGTGAATCTACCGGGACAGCTACCTACAATGAGCAGTTCTTC. Translated, it gives CATSESTGTATYNEQFF.

The rearrangement joins TRBV10-3 to TRBJ2-7, with D perhaps TRBD1 or TRBD2 (5 bases each). V lost 6 bases, J lost 4 bases, and 22 bases lay in between. The germline CDR1 and CDR2 sequences are ENHRY and SYGVKD. This CDR3 region has 16 residues. The CDR3 protein is CAIRSTSEGTGYEQYF. CDR3 sequence (DNA): TGTGCCATCAGATCCACCTCGGAAGGGACGGGGTACGAGCAGTACTTC.

The chain combines TRBV24-1 with TRBJ2-3; 7 bases are a match to TRBD2. Trimming removed 2 bases from V and 5 bases from J; junction bases left unmatched: 6. This CDR3 is 15 amino acids long. Germline V gene data show CDR1 as KGHDR and CDR2 as SFDVKD. The CDR3 loop reads CATSDSGGSLDTQYF. As DNA, the CDR3 is TGTGCCACCAGTGATTCTGGCGGGAGTTTAGATACGCAGTATTTT.

The gene calls are TRBV7-9 and TRBJ2-7; D unresolved. Trimming took off 0 bases at V and 1 base at J, with 10 bases between the two ends. Germline CDR1 is SEHNR and CDR2 is FQNEAQ (reference sequence). The length of the CDR3 is 15 residues. The DNA of the CDR3 is TGTGCCAGCAGCTTAGCTCGAAGAGATTCCTACGAGCAGTACTTC. It encodes CASSLARRDSYEQYF.

This clonotype was detected only a few times. V gene TRBV27 combines with J gene TRBJ2-7; 14 nucleotides align to TRBD2. The CDR3 has 16 residues. V lost 5 bases to trimming and J lost 0 bases; unmatched junction nucleotides: 3. The germline gives CDR1 MNHEY, CDR2 SMNVEV (reference sequence). The CDR3, as DNA: TGTGCCAGCAGTCGCGGACTAGCGGGGGGCTCCTACGAGCAGTACTTC. Translation: CASSRGLAGGSYEQYF.